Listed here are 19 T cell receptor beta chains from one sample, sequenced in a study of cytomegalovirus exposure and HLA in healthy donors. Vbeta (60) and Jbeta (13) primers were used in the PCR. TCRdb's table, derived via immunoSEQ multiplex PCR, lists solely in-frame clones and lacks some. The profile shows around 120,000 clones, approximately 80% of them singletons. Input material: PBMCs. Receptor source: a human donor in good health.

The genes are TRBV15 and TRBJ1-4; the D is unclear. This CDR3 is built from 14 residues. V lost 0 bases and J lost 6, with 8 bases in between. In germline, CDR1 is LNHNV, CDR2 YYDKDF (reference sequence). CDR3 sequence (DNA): TGTGCCACCAGCAGAGACCGGGTCTATGAAAAACTGTTTTTT. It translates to CATSRDRVYEKLFF.

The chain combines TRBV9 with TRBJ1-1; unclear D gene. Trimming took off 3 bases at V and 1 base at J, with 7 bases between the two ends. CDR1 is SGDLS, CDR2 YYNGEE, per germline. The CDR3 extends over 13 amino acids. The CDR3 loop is CASSGSGNTEAFF. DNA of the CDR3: TGTGCCAGCAGCGGTAGCGGGAACACTGAAGCTTTCTTT.

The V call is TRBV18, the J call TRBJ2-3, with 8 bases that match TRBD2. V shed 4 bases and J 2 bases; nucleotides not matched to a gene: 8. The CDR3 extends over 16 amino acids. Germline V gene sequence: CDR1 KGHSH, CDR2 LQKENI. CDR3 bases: TGTGCCAGCTCACTTCTGCGGGGGGCTTACACAGATACGCAGTATTTT. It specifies CASSLLRGAYTDTQYF.

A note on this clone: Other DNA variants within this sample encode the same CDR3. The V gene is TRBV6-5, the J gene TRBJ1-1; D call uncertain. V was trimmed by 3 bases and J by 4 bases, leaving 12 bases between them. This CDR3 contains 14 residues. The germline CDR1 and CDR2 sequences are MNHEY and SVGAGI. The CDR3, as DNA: TGTGCCAGCAGTTATTCAGGAATAGGCACTGAAGCTTTCTTT. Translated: CASSYSGIGTEAFF.

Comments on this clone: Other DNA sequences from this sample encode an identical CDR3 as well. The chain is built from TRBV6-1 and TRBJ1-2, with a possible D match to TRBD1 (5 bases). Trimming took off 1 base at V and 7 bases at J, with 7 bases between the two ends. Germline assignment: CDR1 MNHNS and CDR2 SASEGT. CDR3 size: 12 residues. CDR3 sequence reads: CASSEGTLGYTF. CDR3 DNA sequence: TGTGCCAGCAGTGAAGGGACACTTGGCTACACCTTC.

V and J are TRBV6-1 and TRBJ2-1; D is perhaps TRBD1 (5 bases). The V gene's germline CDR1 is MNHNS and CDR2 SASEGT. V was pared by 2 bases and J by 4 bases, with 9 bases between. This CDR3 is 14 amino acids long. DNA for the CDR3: TGTGCCAGCAGTGAATTAGGACATTACAATGAGCAGTTCTTC. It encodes CASSELGHYNEQFF.

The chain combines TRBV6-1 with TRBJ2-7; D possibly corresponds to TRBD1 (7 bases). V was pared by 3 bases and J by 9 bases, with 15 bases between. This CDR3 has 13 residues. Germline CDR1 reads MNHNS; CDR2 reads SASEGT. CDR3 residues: CASSDRGAGMQYF. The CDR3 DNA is TGTGCCAGCAGTGACAGGGGGGCCGGGATGCAGTACTTC.

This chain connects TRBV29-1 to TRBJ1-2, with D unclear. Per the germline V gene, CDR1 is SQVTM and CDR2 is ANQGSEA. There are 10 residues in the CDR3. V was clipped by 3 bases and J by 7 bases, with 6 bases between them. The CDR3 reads CSVDQVGYTF. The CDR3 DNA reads TGCAGCGTTGATCAGGTTGGCTACACCTTC.

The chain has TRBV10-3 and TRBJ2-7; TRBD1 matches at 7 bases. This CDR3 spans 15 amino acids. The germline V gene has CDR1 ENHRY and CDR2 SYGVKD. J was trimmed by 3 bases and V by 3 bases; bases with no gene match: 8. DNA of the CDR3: TGTGCCATCAGTGATTTATGGGGACAGAACTACGAGCAGTACTTC. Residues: CAISDLWGQNYEQYF.

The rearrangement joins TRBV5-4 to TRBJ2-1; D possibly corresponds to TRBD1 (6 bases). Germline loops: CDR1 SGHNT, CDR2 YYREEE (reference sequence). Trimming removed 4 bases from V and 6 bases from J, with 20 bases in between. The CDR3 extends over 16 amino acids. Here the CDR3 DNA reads TGTGCCAGCAGCATTAAGACAGGCGCCGTCTCCAATGAGCAGTTCTTC. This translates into CASSIKTGAVSNEQFF.

The CDR3 DNA reads as TGTGCCAGCAGCCAAATACAGGGGCCTCTAGGACAGGAAAAACTGTTTTTT. Amino acids: CASSQIQGPLGQEKLFF. The chain is built from TRBV27 and TRBJ1-4, with 7 positions matching TRBD1. V shed 6 bases, J shed 8 bases, and the junction held 18 bases outside the gene matches. Per the germline V gene, CDR1 is MNHEY and CDR2 is SMNVEV (reference sequence). The CDR3 runs 17 residues.

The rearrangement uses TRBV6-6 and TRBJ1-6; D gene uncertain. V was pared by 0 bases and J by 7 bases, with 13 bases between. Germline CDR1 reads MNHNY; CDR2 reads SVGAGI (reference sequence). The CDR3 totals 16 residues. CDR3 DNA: TGTGCCAGCAGTTACTCAGAGGAGTCCCCCAATTCACCCCTCCACTTT. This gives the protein CASSYSEESPNSPLHF.

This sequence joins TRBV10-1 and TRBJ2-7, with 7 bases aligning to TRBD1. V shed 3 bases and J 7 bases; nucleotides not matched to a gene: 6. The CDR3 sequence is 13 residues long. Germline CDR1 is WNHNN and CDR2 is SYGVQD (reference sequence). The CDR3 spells CASSDGTAPEQYF. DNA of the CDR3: TGCGCCAGCAGTGACGGGACAGCCCCTGAGCAGTACTTC.

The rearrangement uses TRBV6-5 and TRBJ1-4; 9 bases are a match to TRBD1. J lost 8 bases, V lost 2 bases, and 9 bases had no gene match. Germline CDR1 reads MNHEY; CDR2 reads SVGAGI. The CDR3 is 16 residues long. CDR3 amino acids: CASSYTNRGLEEKLFF. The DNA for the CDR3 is TGTGCCAGCAGTTACACAAACAGGGGGCTGGAGGAAAAACTGTTTTTT.

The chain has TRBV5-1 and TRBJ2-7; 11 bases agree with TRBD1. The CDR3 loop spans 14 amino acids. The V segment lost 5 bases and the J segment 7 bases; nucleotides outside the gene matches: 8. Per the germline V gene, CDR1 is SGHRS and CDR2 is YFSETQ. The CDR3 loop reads CASRKDRGPMEQYF. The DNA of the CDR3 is TGCGCCAGCAGGAAGGACAGGGGGCCGATGGAGCAGTACTTC.

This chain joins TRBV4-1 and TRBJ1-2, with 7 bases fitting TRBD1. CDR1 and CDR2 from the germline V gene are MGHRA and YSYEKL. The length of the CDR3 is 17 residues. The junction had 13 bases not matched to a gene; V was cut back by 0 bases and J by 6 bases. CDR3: CASSQESRTGALHGYTF. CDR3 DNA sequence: TGCGCCAGCAGCCAAGAGAGCCGAACAGGGGCTTTACATGGCTACACCTTC.

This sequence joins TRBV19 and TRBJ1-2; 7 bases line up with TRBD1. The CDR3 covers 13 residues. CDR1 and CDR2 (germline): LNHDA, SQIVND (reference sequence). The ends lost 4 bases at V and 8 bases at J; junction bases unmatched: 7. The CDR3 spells CASSRGQPRGYTF. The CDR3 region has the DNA TGTGCCAGTAGTAGGGGACAGCCTCGGGGCTACACCTTC.

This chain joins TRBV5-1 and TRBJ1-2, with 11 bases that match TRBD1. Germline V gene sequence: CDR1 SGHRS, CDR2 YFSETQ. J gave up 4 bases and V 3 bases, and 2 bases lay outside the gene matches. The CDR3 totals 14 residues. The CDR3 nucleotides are TGCGCCAGCAGCTGGACAGGGGGCCTCTATGGCTACACCTTC. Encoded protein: CASSWTGGLYGYTF.

The CDR3 DNA reads as TGTGCCAGCAGCGTAGGGCAATGGATCGGGACACTATATACCGGGGAGCTGTTTTTT. Translation gives CASSVGQWIGTLYTGELFF. This chain connects TRBV9 to TRBJ2-2, with D possibly being TRBD1 (6 bases). Trimming removed 0 bases at V and 5 bases at J, with 23 bases between. The CDR3 covers 19 residues. From germline, CDR1 is SGDLS and CDR2 YYNGEE. The whole variable domain, remainder taken from reference TRBV9 and TRBJ2-2, is DSGVTQTPKHLITATGQRVTLRCSPRSGDLSVYWYQQSLDQGLQFLIQYYNGEERAKGNILERFSAQQFPDLHSELNLSSLELGDSALYFCASSVGQWIGTLYTGELFFGEGSRLTVL.